Presented here are 12 T cell receptor beta chains from one specimen sequenced in a study of blood T cells in healthy people across ages (dated by TCRdb to 2013 to 2016). The library was built by means of 5' RACE. A second 7 to 11 cycle PCR used a sample-barcoded 5' primer and a J-beta primer mix. TCRdb redid the processing of the public reads, applying fastp at Q25 and MiXCR, and retained in-frame beta chains. Every CDR3 protein is listed once, alongside the most common genes and DNA of its rows. This sample has 1.8 million or so distinct CDR3 sequences in its table, and about two fifths of those were observed once. Together, the top ten hold under 30% of the sample. The sample consisted of blood. Source of these receptors: a human donor in good health.

To note about this clonotype: The junction departs from the called germline gene at one end, perhaps through a read error. This sequence joins TRBV7-2 and TRBJ2-7; TRBD2 matches at 7 bases. The CDR3 covers 12 residues. Germline V CDR1 and CDR2: SGHTA, FQGNSA. The CDR3 is CASSLAVETRYF. The CDR3 region has the DNA TGTGCCAGCAGCCTAGCGGTAGAGACCCGGTACTTC.

This chain uses TRBV20-1 with TRBJ1-1; D might be TRBD1 (5 bases). The CDR3 has 13 amino acids. From germline, CDR1 is DFQATT and CDR2 SNEGSKA (reference sequence). V lost 3 bases and J lost 3, with 11 bases in between. The CDR3 DNA reads TGCAGTGCTAGCCGAGGGGACTACACTGAAGCTTTCTTT. Protein sequence: CSASRGDYTEAFF.

The chain uses TRBV20-1 and TRBJ2-5; D is unclear. Deletions cut 6 bases from V and 3 bases from J, with 8 bases between. The CDR3 totals 11 residues. Germline lookup yields CDR1 DFQATT and CDR2 SNEGSKA (reference sequence). CDR3: CSALAEETQYF. The CDR3 bases are TGCAGTGCCCTGGCGGAAGAGACCCAGTACTTC.

V is TRBV6-2 or TRBV6-3 and J is TRBJ2-7; possibly TRBD1 or TRBD2 for D (6 bases each). The CDR3 consists of 16 residues. CDR1 is MNHEY, CDR2 SVGEGT, per germline. V was pared by 0 bases and J by 4 bases, with 16 bases between. The CDR3 sequence is CASSYSGGAVLYEQYF. In DNA form, the CDR3 reads TGTGCCAGCAGTTACTCCGGGGGCGCAGTGCTATACGAGCAGTACTTC.

This chain connects TRBV5-6 to TRBJ2-5; D is perhaps TRBD1 (5 bases). Looked up from germline, CDR1 is SGHDT and CDR2 is YYEEEE. Trimming stripped 0 bases from V and 5 bases from J, with 17 bases between. CDR3 length equals 16 residues. The CDR3 sequence is CASSLVRGPMRETQYF. Here the CDR3 DNA reads TGTGCCAGCAGCTTGGTTAGGGGCCCGATGAGGGAGACCCAGTACTTC.

The gene calls are TRBV19 and TRBJ2-4; the D gene is possibly TRBD1 (5 bases). Matching the DNA end better, TRBJ2-7 makes the J call doubtful. In germline, CDR1 is LNHDA, CDR2 SQIVND (reference sequence). There are 12 residues in the CDR3. The CDR3: CASSRYDSEQYF. CDR3 sequence (DNA): TGTGCCAGTAGTAGATATGACAGCGAGCAGTACTTC.

The rearrangement joins TRBV5-1 to TRBJ1-4; D is undetermined. Per the germline V gene, CDR1 is SGHRS and CDR2 is YFSETQ. Trimming pared 4 bases from V and 0 bases from J, leaving 10 bases between. The CDR3 spans 15 residues. CDR3: CASSVLRATNEKLFF. In DNA, the CDR3 is TGCGCCAGCAGCGTCCTACGGGCAACTAATGAAAAACTGTTTTTT.

In its sample, this clonotype was seen a few times. The chain uses TRBV9 and TRBJ1-5; no firm D call. CDR1 and CDR2 from the germline V gene are SGDLS and YYNGEE. This CDR3 comprises 13 residues. Trimming left V 2 bases short and J 7 bases short, with 10 bases between. This CDR3 reads CASSVVPGQPQHF. CDR3 sequence (DNA): TGTGCCAGCAGCGTGGTTCCGGGGCAGCCCCAGCATTTT. The variable domain in full, completed from reference TRBV9 and TRBJ1-5, reads DSGVTQTPKHLITATGQRVTLRCSPRSGDLSVYWYQQSLDQGLQFLIQYYNGEERAKGNILERFSAQQFPDLHSELNLSSLELGDSALYFCASSVVPGQPQHFGDGTRLSIL.

This clonotype turned up a few times. This rearrangement joins TRBV5-1 to TRBJ2-1; 7 bases match TRBD1. Looked up from germline, CDR1 is SGHRS and CDR2 is YFSETQ. With 0 bases clipped from V and 4 bases from J, the junction kept 10 bases outside the gene matches. This CDR3 region has 17 residues. CDR3 sequence: CASSLEGLQGLYNEQFF. In DNA, the CDR3 is TGCGCCAGCAGCTTGGAAGGGCTACAGGGGCTTTACAATGAGCAGTTCTTC.

A few counts support this clonotype. The chain combines TRBV7-9 with TRBJ2-4, with 10 bases that match TRBD1. The J call may be in error: the DNA end matches TRBJ2-7 better. The CDR3 is made up of 16 amino acids. The germline gives CDR1 SEHNR, CDR2 FQNEAQ (reference sequence). CDR3 in amino acids: CASSPAEGQGIYEQYF. CDR3 coding DNA: TGTGCCAGCAGCCCCGCTGAGGGACAGGGGATATACGAGCAGTACTTC.

This clonotype occurred a few times. The chain joins TRBV20-1 to TRBJ2-3; 8 bases are shared with TRBD1. The ends lost 6 bases at V and 3 bases at J; junction bases unmatched: 5. The germline V gene has CDR1 DFQATT and CDR2 SNEGSKA (reference sequence). This CDR3 comprises 13 residues. The CDR3 reads CSAKRQGTDTQYF. The CDR3 coding sequence is TGCAGTGCAAAGAGACAGGGGACAGATACGCAGTATTTT.

V usage is TRBV18 and J usage is TRBJ1-5, with D maybe TRBD1 (5 bases). The CDR3 totals 12 residues. Germline V CDR1 and CDR2: KGHSH, LQKENI. V was trimmed by 3 bases and J by 6 bases, leaving 6 bases between them. In DNA, the CDR3 is TGTGCCAGCTCACCGGGGCTTCAGCCCCAGCATTTT. Translated: CASSPGLQPQHF.